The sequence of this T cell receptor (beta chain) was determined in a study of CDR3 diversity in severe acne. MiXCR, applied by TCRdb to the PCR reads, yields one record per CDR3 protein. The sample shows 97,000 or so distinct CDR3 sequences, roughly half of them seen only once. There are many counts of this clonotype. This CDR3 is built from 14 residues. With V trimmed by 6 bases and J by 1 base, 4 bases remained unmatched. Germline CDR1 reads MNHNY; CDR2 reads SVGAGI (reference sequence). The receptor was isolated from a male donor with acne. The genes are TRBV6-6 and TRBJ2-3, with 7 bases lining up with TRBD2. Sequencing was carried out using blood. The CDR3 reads CASSWGGGTDTQYF. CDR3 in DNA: TGTGCCAGCAGCTGGGGGGGTGGCACAGATACGCAGTATTTT.